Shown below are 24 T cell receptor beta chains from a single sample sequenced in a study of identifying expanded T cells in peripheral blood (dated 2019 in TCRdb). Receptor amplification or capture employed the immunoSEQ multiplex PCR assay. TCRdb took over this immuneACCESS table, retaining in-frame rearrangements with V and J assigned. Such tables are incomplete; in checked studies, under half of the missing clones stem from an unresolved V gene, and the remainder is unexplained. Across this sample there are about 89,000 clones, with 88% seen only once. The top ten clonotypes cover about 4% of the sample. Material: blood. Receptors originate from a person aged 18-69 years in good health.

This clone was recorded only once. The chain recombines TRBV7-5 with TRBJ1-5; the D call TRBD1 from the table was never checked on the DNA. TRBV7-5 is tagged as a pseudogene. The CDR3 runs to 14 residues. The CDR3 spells CVRSSGTANQPQHF. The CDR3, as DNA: TGTGTCAGAAGCTCCGGGACAGCGAATCAGCCCCAGCATTTT.

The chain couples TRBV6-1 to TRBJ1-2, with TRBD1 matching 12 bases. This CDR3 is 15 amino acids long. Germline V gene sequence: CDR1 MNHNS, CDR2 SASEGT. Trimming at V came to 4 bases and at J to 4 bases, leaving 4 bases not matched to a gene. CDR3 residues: CASSVGTGGVYGYTF. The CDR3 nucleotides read TGTGCCAGCAGTGTTGGGACAGGGGGCGTCTATGGCTACACCTTC.

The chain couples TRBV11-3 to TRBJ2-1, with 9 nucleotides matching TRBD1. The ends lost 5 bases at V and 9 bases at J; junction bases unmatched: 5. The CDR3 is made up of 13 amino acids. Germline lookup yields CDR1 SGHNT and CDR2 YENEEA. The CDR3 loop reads CASSPTGGVEQFF. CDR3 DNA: TGTGCCAGCAGCCCCACAGGGGGCGTTGAGCAGTTCTTC. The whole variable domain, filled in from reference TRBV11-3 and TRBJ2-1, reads EAGVVQSPRYKIIEKKQPVAFWCNPISGHNTLYWYLQNLGQGPELLIRYENEEAVDDSQLPKDRFSAERLKGVDSTLKIQPAELGDSAVYLCASSPTGGVEQFFGPGTRLTVL.

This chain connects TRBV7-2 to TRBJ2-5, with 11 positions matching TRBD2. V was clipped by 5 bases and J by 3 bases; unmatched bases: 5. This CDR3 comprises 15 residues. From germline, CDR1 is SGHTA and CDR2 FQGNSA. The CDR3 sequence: CASSRSLAGEETQYF. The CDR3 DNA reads TGTGCCAGCAGCCGCTCACTAGCGGGAGAAGAGACCCAGTACTTC.

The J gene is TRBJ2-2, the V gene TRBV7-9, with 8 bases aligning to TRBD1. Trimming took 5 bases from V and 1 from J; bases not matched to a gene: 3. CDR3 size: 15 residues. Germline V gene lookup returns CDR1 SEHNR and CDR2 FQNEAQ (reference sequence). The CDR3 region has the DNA TGTGCCAGCAGCCCCAGGGGGCAGAACACCGGGGAGCTGTTTTTT. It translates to CASSPRGQNTGELFF. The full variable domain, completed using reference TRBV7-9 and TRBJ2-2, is DTGVSQNPRHKITKRGQNVTFRCDPISEHNRLYWYRQTLGQGPEFLTYFQNEAQLEKSRLLSDRFSAERPKGSFSTLEIQRTEQGDSAMYLCASSPRGQNTGELFFGEGSRLTVL.

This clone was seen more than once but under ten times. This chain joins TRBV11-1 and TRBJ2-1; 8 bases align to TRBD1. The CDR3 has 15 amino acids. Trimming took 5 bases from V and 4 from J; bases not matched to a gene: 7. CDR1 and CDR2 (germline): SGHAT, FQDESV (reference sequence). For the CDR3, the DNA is TGTGCCAGCAGCAGCCGGGACAGGCCATACAATGAGCAGTTCTTC. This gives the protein CASSSRDRPYNEQFF.

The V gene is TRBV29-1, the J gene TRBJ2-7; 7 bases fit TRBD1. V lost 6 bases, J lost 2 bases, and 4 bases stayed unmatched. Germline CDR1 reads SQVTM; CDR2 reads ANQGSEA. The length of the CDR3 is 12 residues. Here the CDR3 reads CSVLTGPYEQYF. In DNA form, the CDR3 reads TGCAGCGTCCTGACAGGGCCCTACGAGCAGTACTTC.

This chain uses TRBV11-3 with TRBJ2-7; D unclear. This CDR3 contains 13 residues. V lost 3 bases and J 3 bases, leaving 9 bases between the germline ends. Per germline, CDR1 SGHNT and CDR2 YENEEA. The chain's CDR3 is CASSLALFYEQYF. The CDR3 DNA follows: TGTGCCAGCAGCTTGGCGCTATTCTACGAGCAGTACTTC.

As DNA, the CDR3 is TGTGCCAGCAGCTTGGTGACTACCACAGATACGCAGTATTTT. It translates to CASSLVTTTDTQYF. This chain links TRBV5-4 with TRBJ2-3; weak D call: TRBD2 (5 bases). CDR1 is SGHNT and CDR2 is YYREEE in the germline V gene (reference sequence). The ends were cut back, 0 bases at V and 2 bases at J, with 7 bases in the middle. The CDR3 length is 14 residues. Together with reference TRBV5-4 and TRBJ2-3, the CDR3 gives the full variable domain: ETGVTQSPTHLIKTRGQQVTLRCSSQSGHNTVSWYQQALGQGPQFIFQYYREEENGRGNFPPRFSGLQFPNYSSELNVNALELDDSALYLCASSLVTTTDTQYFGPGTRLTVL.

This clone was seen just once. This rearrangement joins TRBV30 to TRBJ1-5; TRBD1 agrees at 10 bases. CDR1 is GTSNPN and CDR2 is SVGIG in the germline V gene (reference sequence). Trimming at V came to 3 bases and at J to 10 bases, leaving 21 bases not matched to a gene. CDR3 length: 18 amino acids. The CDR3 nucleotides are TGTGCCTGGAGATCTCGACCTCCGGGACAGGGGCCCCCTCACCCCCAGCATTTT. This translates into CAWRSRPPGQGPPHPQHF. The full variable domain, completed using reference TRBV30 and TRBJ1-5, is SQTIHQWPATLVQPVGSPLSLECTVEGTSNPNLYWYRQAAGRGLQLLFYSVGIGQISSEVPQNLSASRPQDRQFILSSKKLLLSDSGFYLCAWRSRPPGQGPPHPQHFGDGTRLSIL.

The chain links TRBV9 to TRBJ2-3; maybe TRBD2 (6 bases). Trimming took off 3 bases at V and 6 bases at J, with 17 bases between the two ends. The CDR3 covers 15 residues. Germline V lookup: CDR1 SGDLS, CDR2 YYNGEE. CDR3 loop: CASSGGRDPLDTQYF. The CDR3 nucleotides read TGTGCCAGCAGCGGTGGGCGGGACCCACTGGATACGCAGTATTTT.

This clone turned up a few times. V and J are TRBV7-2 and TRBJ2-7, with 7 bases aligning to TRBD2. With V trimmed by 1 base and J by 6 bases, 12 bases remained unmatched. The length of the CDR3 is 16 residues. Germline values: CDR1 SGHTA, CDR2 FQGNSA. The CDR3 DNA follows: TGTGCCAGCAGCTTAGATCACGCGGGAGTAAAAGGCGAGCAGTACTTC. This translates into CASSLDHAGVKGEQYF.

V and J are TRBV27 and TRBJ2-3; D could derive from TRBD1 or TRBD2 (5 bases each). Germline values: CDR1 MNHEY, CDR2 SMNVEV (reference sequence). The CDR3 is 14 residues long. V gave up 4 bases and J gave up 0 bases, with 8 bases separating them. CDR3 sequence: CASSWDHSTDTQYF. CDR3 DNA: TGTGCCAGCAGTTGGGACCACAGCACAGATACGCAGTATTTT.

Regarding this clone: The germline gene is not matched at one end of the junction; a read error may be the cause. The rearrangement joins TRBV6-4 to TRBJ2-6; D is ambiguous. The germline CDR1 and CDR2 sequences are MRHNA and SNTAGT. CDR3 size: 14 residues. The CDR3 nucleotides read TGCGCCAGCAGTGAGAGCTCTGGGGCCAACGTCCTGACTTTC. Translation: CASSESSGANVLTF.

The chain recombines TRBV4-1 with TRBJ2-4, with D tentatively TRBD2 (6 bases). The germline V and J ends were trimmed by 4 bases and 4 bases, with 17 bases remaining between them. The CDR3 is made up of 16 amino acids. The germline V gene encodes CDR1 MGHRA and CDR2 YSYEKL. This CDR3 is CASSPGTSKPKNIQYF. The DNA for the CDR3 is TGCGCCAGCAGCCCCGGGACTTCGAAACCTAAAAACATTCAGTACTTC.

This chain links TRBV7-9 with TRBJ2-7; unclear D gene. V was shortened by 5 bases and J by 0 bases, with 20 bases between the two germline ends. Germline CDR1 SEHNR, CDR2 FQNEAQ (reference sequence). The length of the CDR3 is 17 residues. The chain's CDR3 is CASSQAPSSISSYEQYF. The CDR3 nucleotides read TGTGCCAGCAGCCAAGCACCGAGCTCCATAAGCTCCTACGAGCAGTACTTC. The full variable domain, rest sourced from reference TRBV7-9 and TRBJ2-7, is DTGVSQNPRHKITKRGQNVTFRCDPISEHNRLYWYRQTLGQGPEFLTYFQNEAQLEKSRLLSDRFSAERPKGSFSTLEIQRTEQGDSAMYLCASSQAPSSISSYEQYFGPGTRLTVT.

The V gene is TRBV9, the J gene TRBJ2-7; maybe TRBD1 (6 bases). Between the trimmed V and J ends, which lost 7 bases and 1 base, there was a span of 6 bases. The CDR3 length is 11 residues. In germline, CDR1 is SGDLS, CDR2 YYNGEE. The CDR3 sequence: CASGTSYEQYF. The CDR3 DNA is TGTGCCAGCGGGACATCCTACGAGCAGTACTTC.

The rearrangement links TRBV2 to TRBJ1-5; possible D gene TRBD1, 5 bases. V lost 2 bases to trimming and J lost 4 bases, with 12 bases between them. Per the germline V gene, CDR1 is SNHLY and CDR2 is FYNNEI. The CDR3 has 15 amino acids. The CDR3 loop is CASSELGAGNQPQHF. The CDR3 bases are TGTGCCAGCAGTGAATTAGGGGCAGGGAATCAGCCCCAGCATTTT. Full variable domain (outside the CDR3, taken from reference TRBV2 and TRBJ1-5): EPEVTQTPSHQVTQMGQEVILRCVPISNHLYFYWYRQILGQKVEFLVSFYNNEISEKSEIFDDQFSVERPDGSNFTLKIRSTKLEDSAMYFCASSELGAGNQPQHFGDGTRLSIL.

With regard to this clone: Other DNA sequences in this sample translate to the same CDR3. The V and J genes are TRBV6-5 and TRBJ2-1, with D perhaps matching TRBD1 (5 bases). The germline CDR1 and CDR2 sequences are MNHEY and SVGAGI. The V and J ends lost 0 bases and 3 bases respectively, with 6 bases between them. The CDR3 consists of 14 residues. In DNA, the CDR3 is TGTGCCAGCAGTTACTCCGACAGCTACAATGAGCAGTTCTTC. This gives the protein CASSYSDSYNEQFF.

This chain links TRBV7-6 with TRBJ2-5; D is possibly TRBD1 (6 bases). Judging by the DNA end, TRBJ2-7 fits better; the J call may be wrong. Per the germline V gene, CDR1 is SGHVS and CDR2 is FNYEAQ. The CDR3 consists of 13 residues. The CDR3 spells CASSFQGQYEQYF. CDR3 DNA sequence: TGTGCCAGCAGCTTCCAGGGGCAGTACGAGCAGTACTTC.

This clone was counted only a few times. The CDR3 DNA reads as TGTGCCACCAGCATAGGGGGCTCCTACAATGAGCAGTTCTTC. Translating it yields CATSIGGSYNEQFF. The J gene is TRBJ2-1, the V gene TRBV15; tentative D call: TRBD1 (6 bases). The germline CDR1 and CDR2 sequences are LNHNV and YYDKDF (reference sequence). The CDR3 is 14 amino acids. Trimming cost V 4 bases and J 0 bases, with 7 bases left between them. Together with reference TRBV15 and TRBJ2-1, the CDR3 gives the full variable domain: DAMVIQNPRYQVTQFGKPVTLSCSQTLNHNVMYWYQQKSSQAPKLLFHYYDKDFNNEADTPDNFQSRRPNTSFCFLDIRSPGLGDTAMYLCATSIGGSYNEQFFGPGTRLTVL.

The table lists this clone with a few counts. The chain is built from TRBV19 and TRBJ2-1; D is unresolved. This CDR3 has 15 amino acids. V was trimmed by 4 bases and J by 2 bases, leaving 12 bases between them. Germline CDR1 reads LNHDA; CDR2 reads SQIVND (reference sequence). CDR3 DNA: TGTGCCAGTAGTACATACAGACAACCCTACAATGAGCAGTTCTTC. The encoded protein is CASSTYRQPYNEQFF.

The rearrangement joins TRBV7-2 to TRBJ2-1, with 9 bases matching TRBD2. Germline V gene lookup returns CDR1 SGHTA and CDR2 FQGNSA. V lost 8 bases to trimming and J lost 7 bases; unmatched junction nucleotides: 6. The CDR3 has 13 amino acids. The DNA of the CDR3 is TGTGCCAGCCGGACTAGCGCCCGTAATGAGCAGTTCTTC. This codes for CASRTSARNEQFF.

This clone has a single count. In DNA form, the CDR3 reads TGTGCCAGCAGCCGTATAGCTGCTAATCCTCATACAGATACGCAGTATTTT. Translation gives CASSRIAANPHTDTQYF. The chain couples TRBV4-2 to TRBJ2-3; no firm D call. The CDR3 is made up of 17 amino acids. V was cut by 4 bases and J by 3 bases, with 20 bases left in between. The germline gives CDR1 LGHNA, CDR2 YNFKEQ.